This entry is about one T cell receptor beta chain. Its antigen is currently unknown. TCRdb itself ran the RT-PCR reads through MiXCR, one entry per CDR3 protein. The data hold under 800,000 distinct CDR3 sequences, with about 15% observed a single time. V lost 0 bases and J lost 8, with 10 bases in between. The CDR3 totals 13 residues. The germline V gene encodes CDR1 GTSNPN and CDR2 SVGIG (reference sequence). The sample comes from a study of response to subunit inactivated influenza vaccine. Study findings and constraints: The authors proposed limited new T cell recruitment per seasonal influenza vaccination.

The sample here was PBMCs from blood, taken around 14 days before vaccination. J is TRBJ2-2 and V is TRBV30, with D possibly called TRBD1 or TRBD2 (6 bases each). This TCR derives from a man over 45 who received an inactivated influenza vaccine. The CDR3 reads CAWSVSGAGELFF. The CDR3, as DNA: TGTGCCTGGAGTGTTTCGGGGGCTGGGGAGCTGTTTTTT.